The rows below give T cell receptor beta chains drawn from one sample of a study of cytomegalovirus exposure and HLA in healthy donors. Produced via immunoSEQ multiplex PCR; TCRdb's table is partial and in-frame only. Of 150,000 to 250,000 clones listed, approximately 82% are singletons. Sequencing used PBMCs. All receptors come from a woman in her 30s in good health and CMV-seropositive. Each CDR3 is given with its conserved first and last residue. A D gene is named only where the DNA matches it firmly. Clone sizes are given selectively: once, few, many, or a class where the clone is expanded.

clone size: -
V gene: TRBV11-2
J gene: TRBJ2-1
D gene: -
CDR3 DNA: TGTGCCAGCAGCTTATGGTCGGATGAGCAGTTCTTC
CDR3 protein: CASSLWSDEQFF

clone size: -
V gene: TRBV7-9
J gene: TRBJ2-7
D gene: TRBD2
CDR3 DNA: TGTGCCAGCACACTAGCGGGACGGTACGAGCAGTACTTC
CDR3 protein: CASTLAGRYEQYF

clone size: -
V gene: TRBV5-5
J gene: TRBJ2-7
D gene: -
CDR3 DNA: TGTGCCAGCAGCTTGGCAGGGGACACTTACTACGAGCAGTACTTC
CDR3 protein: CASSLAGDTYYEQYF

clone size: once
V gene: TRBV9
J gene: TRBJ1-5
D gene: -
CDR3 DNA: TGTGCCAGCAGCGCGGGGGGGATTAGCAATCAGCCCCAGCATTTT
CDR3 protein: CASSAGGISNQPQHF

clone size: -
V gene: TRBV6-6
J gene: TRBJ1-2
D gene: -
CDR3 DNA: TGTGCCAGCATTCACACCACAGGGAGCTATGGCTACACCTTC
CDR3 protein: CASIHTTGSYGYTF

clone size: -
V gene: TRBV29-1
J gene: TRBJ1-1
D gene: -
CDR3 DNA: TGCAGCGTTGGAGTAAACACTGAAGCTTTCTTT
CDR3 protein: CSVGVNTEAFF

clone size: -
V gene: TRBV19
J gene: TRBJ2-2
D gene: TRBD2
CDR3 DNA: TGTGCCAGTAGTAGCGGGAGGGCGAACACCGGGGAGCTGTTTTTT
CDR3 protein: CASSSGRANTGELFF

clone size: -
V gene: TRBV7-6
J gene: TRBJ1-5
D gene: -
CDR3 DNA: TGTGCCAGCAGCTTACAAGGGGGGCCCCAGCATTTT
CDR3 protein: CASSLQGGPQHF

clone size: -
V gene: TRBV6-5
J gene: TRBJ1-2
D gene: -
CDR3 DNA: TGTGCCAGCAGTTATGGGGCTCTCTATGGCTACACCTTC
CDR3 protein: CASSYGALYGYTF

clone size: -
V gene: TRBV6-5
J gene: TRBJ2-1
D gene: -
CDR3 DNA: TGTGCCAGCAGTCATAGGACTCGGGAGCAGTTCTTC
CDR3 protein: CASSHRTREQFF

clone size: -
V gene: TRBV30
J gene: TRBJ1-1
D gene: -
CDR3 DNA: TGTGCCTGGAGTGGGCTTGGGGCGATCAACACTGAAGCTTTCTTT
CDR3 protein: CAWSGLGAINTEAFF

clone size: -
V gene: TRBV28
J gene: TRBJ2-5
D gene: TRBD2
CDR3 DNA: TGTGCCAGCAGTTTAAAGTGGGGGGGGACTAGCGGGAGGGCCCGAGAGACCCAGTACTTC
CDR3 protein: CASSLKWGGTSGRARETQYF

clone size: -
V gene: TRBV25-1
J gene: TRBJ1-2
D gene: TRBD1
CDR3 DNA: TGTGCCAGCAGTGCAGGACAGGAGATTAACTATGGCTACACCTTC
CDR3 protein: CASSAGQEINYGYTF

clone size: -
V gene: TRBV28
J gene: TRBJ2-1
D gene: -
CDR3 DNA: TGTGCCAGCAGTTTAAACCCTAGCGACGAGTTCTACAATGAGCAGTTCTTC
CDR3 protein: CASSLNPSDEFYNEQFF

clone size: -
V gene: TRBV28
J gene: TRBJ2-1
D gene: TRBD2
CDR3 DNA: TGTGCCAGCGGGCGGACTAGCAGGTACAATGAGCAGTTCTTC
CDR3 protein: CASGRTSRYNEQFF

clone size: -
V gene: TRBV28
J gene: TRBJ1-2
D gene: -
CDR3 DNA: TGTGCCAGCAGTACACTACCCGACAGGAGCTATGGCTACACCTTC
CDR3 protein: CASSTLPDRSYGYTF

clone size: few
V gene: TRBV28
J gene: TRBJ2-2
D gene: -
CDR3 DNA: TGTGCCAGCAGTGAATCTAGGTTTACCGGGGAGCTGTTTTTT
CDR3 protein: CASSESRFTGELFF

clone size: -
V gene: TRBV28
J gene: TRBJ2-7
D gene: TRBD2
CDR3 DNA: TGTGCCAGCAGTATCCCTGGTAGCGGGAGACTCTACGAGCAGTACTTC
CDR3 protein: CASSIPGSGRLYEQYF

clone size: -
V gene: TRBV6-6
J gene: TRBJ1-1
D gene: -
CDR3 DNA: TGTGCCAGCAGTTACTCGGGGGGCACTGAAGCTTTCTTT
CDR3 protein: CASSYSGGTEAFF

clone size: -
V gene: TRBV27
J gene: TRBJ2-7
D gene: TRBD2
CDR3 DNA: TGTGCCAGCAGCCACTTGACTAGCGGTCTCTCCTACGAGCAGTACTTC
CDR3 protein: CASSHLTSGLSYEQYF

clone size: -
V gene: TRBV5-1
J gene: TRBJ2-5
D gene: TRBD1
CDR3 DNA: TGCGCCAGCAGCTTGTTACAGGGGGGCCTGAAGACCCAGTACTTC
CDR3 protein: CASSLLQGGLKTQYF

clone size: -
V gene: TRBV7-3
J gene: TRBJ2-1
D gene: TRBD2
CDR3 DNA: TGTGCCAGCGCGACCGGGAGGCCAGCTAATGAGCAGTTCTTC
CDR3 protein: CASATGRPANEQFF

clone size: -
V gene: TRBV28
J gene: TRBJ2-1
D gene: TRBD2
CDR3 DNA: TGTGCCAGCAGTTCTCAGCGGGGGGTCAAATATGAGCAGTTCTTC
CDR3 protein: CASSSQRGVKYEQFF

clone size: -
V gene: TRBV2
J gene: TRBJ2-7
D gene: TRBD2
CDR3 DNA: TGTGCCAGCAGAGGTACCTCAAGCGGGAGAATCTACGAGCAGTACTTC
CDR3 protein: CASRGTSSGRIYEQYF

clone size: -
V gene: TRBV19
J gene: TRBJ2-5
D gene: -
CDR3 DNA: TGTGCCAGTAGTATTCCGCGGGGATCGGGCCAAGAAACCCAGTACTTC
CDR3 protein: CASSIPRGSGQETQYF

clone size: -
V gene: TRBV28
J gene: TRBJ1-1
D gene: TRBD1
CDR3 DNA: TGTGCCAGCAGTTATACCGGGACAGGGGATACTGAAGCTTTCTTT
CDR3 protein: CASSYTGTGDTEAFF

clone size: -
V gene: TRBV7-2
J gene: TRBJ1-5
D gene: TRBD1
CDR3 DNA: TGTGCCAGCAGCTTGGGACAGCCGTCTCTACCCCAGCATTTT
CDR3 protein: CASSLGQPSLPQHF

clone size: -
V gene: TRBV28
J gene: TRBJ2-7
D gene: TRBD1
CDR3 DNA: TGTGCCAGCAGTTCTTATACAGGGGTTTTGAGCTCCTACGAGCAGTACTTC
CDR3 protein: CASSSYTGVLSSYEQYF

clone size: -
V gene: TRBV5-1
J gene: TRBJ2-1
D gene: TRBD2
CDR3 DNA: TGCGCCAGCAGCTTGGAGATTTTGGCGGGAGGGGGGAATGAGCAGTTCTTC
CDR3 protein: CASSLEILAGGGNEQFF

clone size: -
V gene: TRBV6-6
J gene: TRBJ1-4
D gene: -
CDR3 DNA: TGTGCCAGCAGTTATAGGGGTAATGAAAAACTGTTTTTT
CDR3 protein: CASSYRGNEKLFF

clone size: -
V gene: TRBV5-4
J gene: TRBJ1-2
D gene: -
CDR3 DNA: TGTGCCAGCAGCTTCCCCCGGGACGGGGGTTGGGGCTACACCTTC
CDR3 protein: CASSFPRDGGWGYTF

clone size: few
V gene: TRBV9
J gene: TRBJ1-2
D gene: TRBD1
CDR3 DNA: TGTGCCAGCAGCGGACAGGGCGCTGGCTACACCTTC
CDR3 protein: CASSGQGAGYTF

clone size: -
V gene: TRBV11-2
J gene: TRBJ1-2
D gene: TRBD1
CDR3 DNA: TGTGCCAGCAGTTCACAGGGGGAGTGGTATGGCTACACCTTC
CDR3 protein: CASSSQGEWYGYTF

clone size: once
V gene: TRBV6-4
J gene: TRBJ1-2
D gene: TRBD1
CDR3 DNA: TGTGCCAGCAGCGCAAGCAGGGGGACCAGCTATGGCTACACCTTC
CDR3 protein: CASSASRGTSYGYTF

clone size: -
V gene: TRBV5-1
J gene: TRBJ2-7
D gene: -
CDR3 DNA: TGCGCCAGCAGTTTCTCCGGGACAAGCTACGAGCAGTACTTC
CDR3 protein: CASSFSGTSYEQYF

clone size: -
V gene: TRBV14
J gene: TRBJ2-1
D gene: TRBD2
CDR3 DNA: TGTGCCAGCAGCCAAGTTCTAGCGGGAGGCGCAGTCTTC
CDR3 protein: CASSQVLAGGAVF

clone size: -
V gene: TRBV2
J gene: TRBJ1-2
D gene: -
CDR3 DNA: TGTGCCAGCAGTGAAGGAGAGGCTGGCTACACCTTC
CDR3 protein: CASSEGEAGYTF

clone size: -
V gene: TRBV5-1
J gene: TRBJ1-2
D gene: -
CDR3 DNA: TGCGCCAGCAGCCTCTCCCCAGGCTTTGACTATGGCTACACCTTC
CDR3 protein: CASSLSPGFDYGYTF

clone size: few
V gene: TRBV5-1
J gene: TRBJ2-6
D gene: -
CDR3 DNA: TGCGCCAGCAGCTGGACACCTGTTAGCTCTGGGGCCAACGTCCTGACTTTC
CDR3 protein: CASSWTPVSSGANVLTF

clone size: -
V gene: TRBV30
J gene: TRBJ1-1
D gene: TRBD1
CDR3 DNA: TGTGCCTGCACTTCGACAGGGGCGCTGAACACTGAAGCTTTCTTT
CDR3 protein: CACTSTGALNTEAFF

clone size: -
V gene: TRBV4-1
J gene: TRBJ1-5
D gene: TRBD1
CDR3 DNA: TGCGCCAGCAGCTCTGGACAGGGGGCACGTCAGCCCCAGCATTTT
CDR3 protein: CASSSGQGARQPQHF

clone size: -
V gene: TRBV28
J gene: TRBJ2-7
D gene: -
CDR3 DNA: TGTGCCAGCAGTTTACTAGGGACAACACAGGTGGGCGAGCAGTACTTC
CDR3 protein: CASSLLGTTQVGEQYF

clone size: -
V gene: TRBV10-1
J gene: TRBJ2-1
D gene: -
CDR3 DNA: TGCGCCAGCCCCTCGGGGGACCAAGGGTTCTTC
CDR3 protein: CASPSGDQGFF

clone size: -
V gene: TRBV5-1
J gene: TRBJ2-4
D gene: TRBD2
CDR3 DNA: TGCGCCAGCAGCCCAACAACGGGAGGGAACATTCAGTACTTC
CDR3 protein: CASSPTTGGNIQYF

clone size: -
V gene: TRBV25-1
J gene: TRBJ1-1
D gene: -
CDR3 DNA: TGTGCCTCAGAGGGCAGGGGCAACACTGAAGCTTTCTTT
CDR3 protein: CASEGRGNTEAFF